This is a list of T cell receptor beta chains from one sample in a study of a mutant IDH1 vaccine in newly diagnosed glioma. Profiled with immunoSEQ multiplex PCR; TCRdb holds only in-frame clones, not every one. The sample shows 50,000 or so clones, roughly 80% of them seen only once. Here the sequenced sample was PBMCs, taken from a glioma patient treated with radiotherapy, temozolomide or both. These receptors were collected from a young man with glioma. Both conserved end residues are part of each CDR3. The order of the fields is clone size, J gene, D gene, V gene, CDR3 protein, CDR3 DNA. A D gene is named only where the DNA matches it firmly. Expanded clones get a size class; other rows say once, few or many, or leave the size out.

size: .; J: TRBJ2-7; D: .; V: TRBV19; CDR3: CASSISRGSYEQYF; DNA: TGTGCCAGTAGTATATCCCGGGGTTCCTACGAGCAGTACTTC
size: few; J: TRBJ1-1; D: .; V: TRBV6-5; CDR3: CASSYEAPNWSTEAFF; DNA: TGTGCCAGCAGTTACGAGGCCCCAAATTGGAGCACTGAAGCTTTCTTT
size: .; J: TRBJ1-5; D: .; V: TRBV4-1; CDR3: CASSPTSGGSEPQHF; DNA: TGCGCCAGCAGCCCCACCTCTGGGGGCTCGGAGCCCCAGCATTTT
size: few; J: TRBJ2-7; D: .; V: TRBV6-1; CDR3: CASTSSQGLGYEQYF; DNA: TGTGCCAGCACCAGCTCCCAGGGCCTTGGCTACGAGCAGTACTTC
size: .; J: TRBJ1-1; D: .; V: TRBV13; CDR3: CASSFWTIPGEAFF; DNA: TGTGCCAGCAGCTTCTGGACCATCCCGGGTGAAGCTTTCTTT
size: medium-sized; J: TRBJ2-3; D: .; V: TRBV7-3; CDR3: CASSSGGTDTQYF; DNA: TGTGCCAGCAGTTCTGGGGGCACAGATACGCAGTATTTT
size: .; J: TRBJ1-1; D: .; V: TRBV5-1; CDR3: CASSSEGNTEAFF; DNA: TGCGCCAGCAGCTCGGAGGGGAACACTGAAGCTTTCTTT
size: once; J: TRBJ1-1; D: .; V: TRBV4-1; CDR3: CASSPRDSYRDTEAFF; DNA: TGCGCCAGCAGCCCCCGGGACTCGTATCGAGACACTGAAGCTTTCTTT
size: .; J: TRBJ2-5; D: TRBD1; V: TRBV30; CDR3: CAWNRQGGETQYF; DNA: TGTGCCTGGAATCGACAGGGCGGGGAGACCCAGTACTTC
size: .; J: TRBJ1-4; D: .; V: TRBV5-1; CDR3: CASSLADPGLNEKLFF; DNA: TGCGCCAGCAGCTTGGCCGATCCCGGACTCAATGAAAAACTGTTTTTT
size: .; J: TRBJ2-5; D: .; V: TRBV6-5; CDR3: CASSYDGFETQYF; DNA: TGTGCCAGCAGTTACGATGGTTTCGAGACCCAGTACTTC
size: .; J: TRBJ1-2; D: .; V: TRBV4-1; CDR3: CASSQGRFRGGVFTF; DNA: TGCGCCAGCAGCCAAGGTAGATTCAGAGGCGGAGTTTTCACCTTC
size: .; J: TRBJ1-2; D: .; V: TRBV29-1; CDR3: CSVVQGNYGYTF; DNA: TGCAGCGTTGTGCAAGGGAATTATGGCTACACCTTC
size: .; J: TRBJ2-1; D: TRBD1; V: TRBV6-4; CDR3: CASSEQGGHNEQFF; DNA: TGTGCCAGCAGTGAACAGGGGGGACACAATGAGCAGTTCTTC
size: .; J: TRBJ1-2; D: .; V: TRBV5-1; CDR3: CASSLGLYGYTF; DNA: TGCGCCAGCAGCTTGGGCCTCTATGGCTACACCTTC
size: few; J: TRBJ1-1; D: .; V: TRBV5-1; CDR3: CASRNERNTEAFF; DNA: TGCGCCAGCAGGAACGAGAGGAACACTGAAGCTTTCTTT
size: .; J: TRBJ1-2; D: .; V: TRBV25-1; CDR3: CASSGREGTVNYGYTF; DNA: TGTGCCAGCAGTGGGCGGGAGGGGACGGTCAACTATGGCTACACCTTC
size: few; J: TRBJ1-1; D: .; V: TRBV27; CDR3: CASSLAGPNTEAFF; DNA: TGTGCCAGCAGTTTAGCGGGGCCGAACACTGAAGCTTTCTTT
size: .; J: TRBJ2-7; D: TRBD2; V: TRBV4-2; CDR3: CASSQEELAGAEFDGEQYF; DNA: TGTGCCAGCAGCCAAGAAGAACTAGCGGGAGCGGAGTTTGATGGCGAGCAGTACTTC
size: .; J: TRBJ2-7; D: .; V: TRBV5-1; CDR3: CASSLSMRSYEQYF; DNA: TGCGCCAGCAGCCTCAGTATGAGGTCCTACGAGCAGTACTTC
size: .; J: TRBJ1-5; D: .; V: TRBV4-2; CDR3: CASSPSIQGFEQPQHF; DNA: TGTGCCAGCAGCCCGTCCATACAGGGATTCGAGCAGCCCCAGCATTTT
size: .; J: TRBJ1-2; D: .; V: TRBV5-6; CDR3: CASSLERYSSYGYTF; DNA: TGTGCCAGCAGCCTGGAACGATACTCCAGCTATGGCTACACCTTC
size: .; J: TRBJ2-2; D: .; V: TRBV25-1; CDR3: CASNTDYTGELFF; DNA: TGTGCCAGCAACACAGATTACACCGGGGAGCTGTTTTTT
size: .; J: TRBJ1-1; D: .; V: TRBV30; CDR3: CAWSVLGGNTEAFF; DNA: TGTGCCTGGAGTGTACTTGGGGGAAACACTGAAGCTTTCTTT
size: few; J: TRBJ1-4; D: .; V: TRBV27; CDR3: CASSSRLGGEKLFF; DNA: TGTGCCAGCAGTTCCCGCCTCGGGGGTGAAAAACTGTTTTTT
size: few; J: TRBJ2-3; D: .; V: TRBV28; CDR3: CASSLDPAADTQYF; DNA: TGTGCCAGCAGTTTAGACCCTGCGGCAGATACGCAGTATTTT
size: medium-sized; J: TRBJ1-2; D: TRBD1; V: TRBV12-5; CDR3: CASGLGHRGVNYGYTF; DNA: TGTGCTAGTGGTTTGGGTCACAGGGGAGTAAACTATGGCTACACCTTC
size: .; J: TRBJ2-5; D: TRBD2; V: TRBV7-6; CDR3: CASSLQPSGLEETRYF; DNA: TGTGCCAGCAGCTTACAACCTAGCGGATTGGAAGAGACCCGGTACTTC
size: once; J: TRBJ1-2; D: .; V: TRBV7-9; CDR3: CASSPRGPIFYGYTF; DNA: TGTGCCAGCAGCCCGCGGGGACCGATCTTCTATGGCTACACCTTC
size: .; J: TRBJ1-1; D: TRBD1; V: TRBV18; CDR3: CASSPSTGGYAEAFF; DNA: TGTGCCAGCTCACCATCAACAGGGGGCTACGCTGAAGCTTTCTTT
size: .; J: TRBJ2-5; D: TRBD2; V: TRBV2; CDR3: CASSSTSGPQETQYF; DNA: TGTGCCAGCAGTTCCACTAGCGGACCCCAAGAGACCCAGTACTTC
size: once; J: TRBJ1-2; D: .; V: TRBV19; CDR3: CASSTAGTYYGYTF; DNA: TGTGCCAGTAGTACAGCCGGGACATACTATGGCTACACCTTC
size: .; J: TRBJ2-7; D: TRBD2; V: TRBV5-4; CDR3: CASSLVYSGGRTYEQYF; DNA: TGTGCCAGCAGCTTGGTTTACAGCGGGGGTAGGACGTACGAGCAGTACTTC
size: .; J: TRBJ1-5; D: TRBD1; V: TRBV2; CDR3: CASSQGVLNNQPQHF; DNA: TGTGCCAGCAGTCAGGGGGTTTTAAACAATCAGCCCCAGCATTTT
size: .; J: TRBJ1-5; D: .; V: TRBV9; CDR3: CASSVEGGSDQPQHF; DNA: TGTGCCAGCAGCGTAGAGGGGGGGTCGGATCAGCCCCAGCATTTT
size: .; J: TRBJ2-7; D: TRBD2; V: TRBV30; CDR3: CAWSVREEGIFPYEQYF; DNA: TGTGCCTGGAGTGTACGGGAGGAGGGTATCTTTCCCTACGAGCAGTACTTC
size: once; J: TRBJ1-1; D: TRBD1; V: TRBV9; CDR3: CASSGGQYNTEAFF; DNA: TGTGCCAGCAGCGGGGGACAGTACAACACTGAAGCTTTCTTT
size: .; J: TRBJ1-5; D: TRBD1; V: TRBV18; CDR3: CASSPRQGEGQPQHF; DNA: TGTGCCAGCTCACCACGGCAGGGGGAGGGTCAGCCCCAGCATTTT
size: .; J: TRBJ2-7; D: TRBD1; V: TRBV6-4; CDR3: CASSDSIRPTLQGANYEQYF; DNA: TGTGCCAGCAGTGACTCTATCCGCCCCACTTTACAGGGGGCAAACTACGAGCAGTACTTC
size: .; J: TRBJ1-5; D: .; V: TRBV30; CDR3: CAWSVPAGASNQPQHF; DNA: TGTGCCTGGAGTGTACCCGCAGGCGCTAGCAATCAGCCCCAGCATTTT
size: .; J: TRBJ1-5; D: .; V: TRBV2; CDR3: CASLGREDQPQHF; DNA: TGTGCCAGCTTGGGCAGGGAGGATCAGCCCCAGCATTTT
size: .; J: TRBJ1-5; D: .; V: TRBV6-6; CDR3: CASSYQGGGGQPQHF; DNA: TGTGCCAGCAGTTACCAAGGGGGGGGCGGGCAGCCCCAGCATTTT
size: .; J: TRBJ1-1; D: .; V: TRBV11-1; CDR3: CASSLGGWGRMNTEAFF; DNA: TGTGCCAGCAGCTTAGGCGGGTGGGGGCGGATGAACACTGAAGCTTTCTTT
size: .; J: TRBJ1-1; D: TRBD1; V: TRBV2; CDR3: CASRVLQGAVTEAFF; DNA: TGTGCCAGCAGGGTCCTACAGGGGGCGGTCACTGAAGCTTTCTTT
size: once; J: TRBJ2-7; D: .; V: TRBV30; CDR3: CAWMVGSYEQYF; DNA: TGTGCCTGGATGGTCGGATCCTACGAGCAGTACTTC
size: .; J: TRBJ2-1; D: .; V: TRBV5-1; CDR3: CASRGLAASYNEQFF; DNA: TGCGCCAGCAGAGGATTAGCGGCCTCCTACAATGAGCAGTTCTTC
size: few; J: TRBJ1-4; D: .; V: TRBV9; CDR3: CASSHSGGLNEKLFF; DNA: TGTGCCAGCAGCCATTCTGGGGGATTGAATGAAAAACTGTTTTTT
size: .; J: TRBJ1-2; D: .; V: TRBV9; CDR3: CASSWGPGANYGYTF; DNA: TGTGCCAGCAGCTGGGGGCCAGGGGCTAACTATGGCTACACCTTC
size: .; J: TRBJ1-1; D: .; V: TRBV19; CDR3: CASSLGVMVRTEAFF; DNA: TGTGCCAGTAGCCTGGGGGTTATGGTAAGGACTGAAGCTTTCTTT
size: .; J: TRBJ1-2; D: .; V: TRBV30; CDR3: CACGRSYGYTF; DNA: TGTGCCTGTGGACGGAGCTATGGCTACACCTTC
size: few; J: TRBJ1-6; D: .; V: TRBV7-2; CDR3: CASSPSGGVPPLHF; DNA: TGTGCCAGCAGCCCCTCGGGTGGGGTCCCACCCCTCCACTTT
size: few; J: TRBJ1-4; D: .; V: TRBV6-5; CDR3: CASRTGNLNEKLFF; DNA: TGTGCCAGCAGAACAGGGAATCTTAATGAAAAACTGTTTTTT
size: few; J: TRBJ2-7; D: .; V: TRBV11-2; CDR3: CASSPSYEQYF; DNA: TGTGCCAGCAGCCCTTCCTACGAGCAGTACTTC